The rows below give T cell receptor beta chains drawn from one sample of a study of post-analysis software for immune sequencing data. MiXCR was run by TCRdb on the PCR reads, yielding one entry per CDR3 protein. The data hold roughly 400,000 distinct CDR3 sequences, with approximately 38% observed a single time. Sequencing used blood. All receptors come from a girl aged 2-10 years with multiple sclerosis. CDR3s include the opening cysteine and the closing phenylalanine or tryptophan. Fields, in order: V gene, clone size, J gene, D gene, CDR3 protein, CDR3 DNA. D genes are given only for firm matches. Clone size is shown for a subset of rows, as once, few, many or a class of expanded clone.

>TRBV5-1|-|TRBJ2-3|-
CASSSDIASTDTQYF
TGCGCCAGCAGCTCGGACATAGCTAGCACAGATACGCAGTATTTT
>TRBV28|-|TRBJ1-2|-
CASSLPGRFNYGYTF
TGTGCCAGCAGTTTACCGGGACGGTTTAACTATGGCTACACCTTC
>TRBV7-9|once|TRBJ1-2|-
CASSLSHGRDPAGGYTF
TGTGCCAGCAGCTTATCCCACGGAAGGGACCCCGCCGGGGGCTACACCTTC
>TRBV6-5|-|TRBJ2-7|TRBD1
CASRGQGLYEQYF
TGTGCCAGCAGGGGACAGGGACTCTACGAGCAGTACTTC
>TRBV18|few|TRBJ1-2|TRBD1
CASSPRQGPGYTF
TGTGCCAGCTCACCAAGACAGGGGCCGGGCTACACCTTC
>TRBV29-1|few|TRBJ2-1|-
CSVGGGQILNEQFF
TGCAGCGTTGGGGGGGGACAGATACTCAATGAGCAGTTCTTC
>TRBV5-1|-|TRBJ2-2|-
CASGGGTRYTGELFF
TGCGCCAGCGGCGGCGGGACTCGATACACCGGGGAGCTGTTTTTT
>TRBV11-2|once|TRBJ2-1|TRBD1
CASSYRDRADEQFF
TGTGCCAGCAGCTACCGGGACAGGGCGGATGAGCAGTTCTTC
>TRBV20-1|few|TRBJ2-1|-
CSAPRTTYNEQFF
TGCAGTGCCCCGAGAACCACCTACAATGAGCAGTTCTTC
>TRBV6-5|-|TRBJ1-1|-
CASSYGQGLMNTEAFF
TGTGCCAGCAGTTACGGGCAGGGGCTCATGAACACTGAAGCTTTCTTT
>TRBV12-3/TRBV12-4|few|TRBJ2-7|-
CASSPDTDPYEQYF
TGTGCCAGCAGTCCCGACACGGACCCCTACGAGCAGTACTTC
>TRBV7-3|few|TRBJ2-7|TRBD2
CASSSILAPTGEQYF
TGTGCCAGCAGCTCCATACTAGCGCCAACGGGCGAGCAGTACTTC
>TRBV20-1|few|TRBJ2-3|TRBD2
CSARPGGSSTDTQYF
TGCAGTGCTAGACCGGGGGGTTCTAGCACAGATACGCAGTATTTT
>TRBV5-1|-|TRBJ2-7|TRBD1
CASSSDRRYSYEQYF
TGCGCCAGCAGTTCGGACAGGCGCTACTCCTACGAGCAGTACTTC
>TRBV29-1|once|TRBJ2-1|-
CSAKTPSYNEQFF
TGCAGCGCCAAGACACCCTCCTACAATGAGCAGTTCTTC